The 10 T cell receptor beta chains below come from one sample, sequenced in a study of spatial heterogeneity in lung cancer. Described time point: blood at routine non-recurrence follow-up after resection. From tumor, nontumor lung or frozen PBMC, whole RNA was taken unsorted for sequencing. Each CDR3 protein gets one entry after TCRdb re-called the 5' RACE reads with MiXCR. The repertoire holds around 47,000 distinct CDR3 sequences, with less than 9% as singletons. The input for sequencing was PBMCs, taken at follow-up. The origin of the receptors is a female donor with early-stage non-small cell lung cancer.

This clonotype was counted only a few times. This chain links TRBV7-9 with TRBJ2-7, with D maybe TRBD1 (6 bases). Trimming removed 8 bases from V and 5 bases from J, with 19 bases in between. Looked up from germline, CDR1 is SEHNR and CDR2 is FQNEAQ (reference sequence). This CDR3 comprises 14 residues. The CDR3 spells CASGPQGMTDEQYF. The CDR3 region has the DNA TGTGCCAGCGGACCTCAGGGGATGACTGACGAGCAGTACTTC.

This clonotype was seen ten or more times. V gene TRBV5-6 combines with J gene TRBJ2-3; possibly TRBD2 for D (6 bases). CDR3 length: 15 residues. Looked up from germline, CDR1 is SGHDT and CDR2 is YYEEEE. V was pared by 4 bases and J by 3 bases, with 15 bases between. CDR3 residues: CASSPGLLRTDTQYF. The CDR3 DNA follows: TGTGCCAGCAGCCCGGGACTTCTTAGAACAGATACGCAGTATTTT.

This clonotype was detected only a few times. The genes are TRBV2 and TRBJ2-5, with a weak D call TRBD1 (6 bases). The germline gives CDR1 SNHLY, CDR2 FYNNEI. The V gene lost 9 bases and the J gene lost 2 bases, with 10 bases spanning the gap. The CDR3 contains 12 residues. The CDR3 DNA follows: TGTGCCAGTACACAGGGACAAGAGACCCAGTACTTC. The encoded protein is CASTQGQETQYF.

This clonotype came up a few times. V usage is TRBV6-2 or TRBV6-3 and J usage is TRBJ1-2; 8 nucleotides align to TRBD1. The CDR3 runs 14 residues. The V gene end was trimmed by 6 bases and the J gene end by 8 bases; junction bases not matched to a gene: 11. The V gene's germline CDR1 is MNHEY and CDR2 SVGEGT. The CDR3 nucleotides are TGTGCCAGCAGGTCTTCAGGGGGCGCTTGGGGCTACACCTTC. It yields the protein CASRSSGGAWGYTF.

This clonotype was picked up a small number of times. This chain connects TRBV6-5 to TRBJ2-1, with D perhaps matching TRBD1 or TRBD2 (5 bases each). The germline V gene has CDR1 MNHEY and CDR2 SVGAGI. V dropped 1 base and J dropped 5 bases, with 6 bases sitting between them. The CDR3 consists of 13 residues. CDR3 DNA: TGTGCCAGCAGTTACTGGGGGAACAATGAGCAGTTCTTC. It yields the protein CASSYWGNNEQFF.

V and J are TRBV5-1 and TRBJ2-2, with D perhaps matching TRBD1 (5 bases). The CDR3 spans 14 residues. V lost 4 bases and J 5 bases, leaving 12 bases between the germline ends. Germline V CDR1 and CDR2: SGHRS, YFSETQ. CDR3 residues: CASSGTTGTGELFF. CDR3 sequence (DNA): TGCGCCAGCAGCGGAACAACAGGTACCGGGGAGCTGTTTTTT. The whole variable domain, filled in from reference TRBV5-1 and TRBJ2-2, reads KAGVTQTPRYLIKTRGQQVTLSCSPISGHRSVSWYQQTPGQGLQFLFEYFSETQRNKGNFPGRFSGRQFSNSRSEMNVSTLELGDSALYLCASSGTTGTGELFFGEGSRLTVL.

The chain carries TRBV5-4 and TRBJ2-1; the match to TRBD2 covers 11 bases. Germline-derived CDR1 and CDR2 are SGHNT and YYREEE (reference sequence). The CDR3 consists of 15 residues. The J segment lost 6 bases and the V segment lost 1 base, leaving 3 bases of the junction unmatched. In DNA, the CDR3 is TGTGCCAGCAGCTTGTTAGCGGGGGGGCCCAATGAGCAGTTCTTC. Protein sequence: CASSLLAGGPNEQFF. Full variable domain (rest looked up from reference TRBV5-4 and TRBJ2-1): ETGVTQSPTHLIKTRGQQVTLRCSSQSGHNTVSWYQQALGQGPQFIFQYYREEENGRGNFPPRFSGLQFPNYSSELNVNALELDDSALYLCASSLLAGGPNEQFFGPGTRLTVL.

This clonotype has a handful of counts. The CDR3 spells CASSRRSSDIDGYTF. DNA for the CDR3: TGTGCCAGTAGTAGGAGATCGTCGGACATTGATGGCTACACCTTC. The V call is TRBV19, the J call TRBJ1-2; D possibly corresponds to TRBD1 (5 bases). Trimming left V 4 bases short and J 6 bases short, with 18 bases between. Germline V gene data show CDR1 as LNHDA and CDR2 as SQIVND (reference sequence). The CDR3 consists of 15 residues.

This clonotype has ten or more counts. The genes are TRBV29-1 and TRBJ2-3; D may be TRBD2 (6 bases). V lost 4 bases and J lost 10, with 12 bases in between. The CDR3 spans 11 residues. The germline V gene has CDR1 SQVTM and CDR2 ANQGSEA. DNA of the CDR3: TGCAGCGTTGTGGGGGGTTCGGCGCAGTATTTT. This codes for CSVVGGSAQYF.

The V gene is TRBV29-1, the J gene TRBJ2-5, with 8 bases identical to TRBD1. V was pared by 8 bases and J by 5 bases, with 7 bases of the junction left unmatched. CDR1 is SQVTM and CDR2 is ANQGSEA in the germline V gene. The CDR3 consists of 12 residues. The CDR3: CSSAGGDETQYF. DNA for the CDR3: TGCAGCTCAGCAGGGGGCGATGAGACCCAGTACTTC.